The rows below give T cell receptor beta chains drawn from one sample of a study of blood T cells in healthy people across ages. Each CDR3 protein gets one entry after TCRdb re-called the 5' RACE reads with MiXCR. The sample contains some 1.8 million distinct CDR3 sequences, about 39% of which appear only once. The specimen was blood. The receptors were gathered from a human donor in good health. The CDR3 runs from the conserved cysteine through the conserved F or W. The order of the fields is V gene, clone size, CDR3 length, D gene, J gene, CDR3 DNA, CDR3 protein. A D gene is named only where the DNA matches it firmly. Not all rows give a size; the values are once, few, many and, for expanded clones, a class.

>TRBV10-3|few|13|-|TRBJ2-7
TGTGCCATCAGCCCTGACAGAACCTACGAGCAGTACTTC
CAISPDRTYEQYF
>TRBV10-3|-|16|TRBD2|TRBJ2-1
TGTGCCATCAGTGATTCTAGCGGGGGGGCCCTGTATGAGCAGTTCTTC
CAISDSSGGALYEQFF
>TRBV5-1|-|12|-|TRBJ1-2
TGCGCCAGCAGCTCGGACGGTGAAGGCTACACCTTC
CASSSDGEGYTF
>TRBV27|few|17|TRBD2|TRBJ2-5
TGTGCCAGCAGTTTTGGTAGCGGGGATCCTGGGCGGGAGACCCAGTACTTC
CASSFGSGDPGRETQYF
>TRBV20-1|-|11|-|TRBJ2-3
TGCAGTCGGGTAGAAGAGGATACGCAGTATTTT
CSRVEEDTQYF
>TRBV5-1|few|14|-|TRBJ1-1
TGCGCCAGCAGCAAACAGCGGGGAAGCACTGAAGCTTTCTTT
CASSKQRGSTEAFF
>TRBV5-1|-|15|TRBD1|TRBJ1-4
TGCGCCAGCAGCTTGGCCGGACAGGGGTTTGTTGAACTGTTTTTT
CASSLAGQGFVELFF
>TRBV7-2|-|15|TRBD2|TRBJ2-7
TGTGCCAGCAGCTTATGGGGGACTAGCGAAGACGAGCAGTACTTC
CASSLWGTSEDEQYF
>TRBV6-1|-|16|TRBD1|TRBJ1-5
TGTGCCAGCAGTATGATGGGACAGTCCAGCAATCAGCCCCAGCATTTT
CASSMMGQSSNQPQHF
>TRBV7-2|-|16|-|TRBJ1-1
TGTGCCAGCAGCTTAGTAGCTGGGGGGCTGGGAACTGAAGCTTTCTTT
CASSLVAGGLGTEAFF
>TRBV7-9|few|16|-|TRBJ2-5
TGTGCCAGCAGCCCACTTTATCAGGGCGGCGGCGAGACCCAGTACTTC
CASSPLYQGGGETQYF
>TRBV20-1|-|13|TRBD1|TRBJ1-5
TGCAGTGCAACTACAGGGGGAGTTCAGCCCCAGCATTTT
CSATTGGVQPQHF
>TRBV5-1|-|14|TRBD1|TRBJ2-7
TGCGCCAGCAAGGTCCGACAGGGGCCCTACGAGCAGTACTTC
CASKVRQGPYEQYF
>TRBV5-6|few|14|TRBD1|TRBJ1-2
TGTGCCAGCAGCGGGCTCGGGACAGACTATAGCTACACCTTC
CASSGLGTDYSYTF
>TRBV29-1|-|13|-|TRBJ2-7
TGCAGCGTTCTCGACAGCCGCTCCTACGAGCAGTACTTC
CSVLDSRSYEQYF
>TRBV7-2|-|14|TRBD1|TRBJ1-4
TGTGCCAGCAGTCGCGGACAGGGAGAAGAAAAACTGTTTTTT
CASSRGQGEEKLFF
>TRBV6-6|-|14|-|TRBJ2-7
TGTGCCAGCAGTTTCCACAGGACCTCCTACGAGCAGTACTTC
CASSFHRTSYEQYF
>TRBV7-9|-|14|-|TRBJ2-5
TGTGCCAGCAGCGTAGCGGTTCAACTAGTGGAGCAGTACTTC
CASSVAVQLVEQYF
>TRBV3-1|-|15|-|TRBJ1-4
TGTGCCAGCAGCCAGAATACAGGGTCCAGGGAAAAACTGTTTTTT
CASSQNTGSREKLFF
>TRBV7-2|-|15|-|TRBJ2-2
TGTGCCAGCAGCATCTCCCGAATGAACACCGGGGAGCTGTTTTTT
CASSISRMNTGELFF
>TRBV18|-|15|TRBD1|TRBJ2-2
TGTGCCAGCGCGCTGGGACAGGCGAACACCGGGGAGCTGTTTTTT
CASALGQANTGELFF
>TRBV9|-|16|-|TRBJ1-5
TGTGCCAGCAGCGTCGGGCAAGCGAGGGGCAATCAGCCCCAGCATTTT
CASSVGQARGNQPQHF
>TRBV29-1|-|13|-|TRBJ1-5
TGCAGCGTTGCGGCACTCGAGAATCAGCCCCAGCATTTT
CSVAALENQPQHF
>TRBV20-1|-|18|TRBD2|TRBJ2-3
TGCAGTGCTAGAGATGCCCGAAGACTAGCGGGGGCCCGAGATATGCAGTATTTT
CSARDARRLAGARDMQYF
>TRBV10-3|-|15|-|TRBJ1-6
TGTGCCATCAGTGAAGGGGGGGCGGACAATTCACCCCTCCACTTT
CAISEGGADNSPLHF
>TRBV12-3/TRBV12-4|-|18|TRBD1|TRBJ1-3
TGTGCCAGCAGTTTACTAGTGTCGGGACAGGGGTCTGGAAACACCATATATTTT
CASSLLVSGQGSGNTIYF
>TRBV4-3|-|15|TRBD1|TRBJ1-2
TGCGCCAGCAGCCCAGGGCCGGGACAGATCTATGGCTACACCTTC
CASSPGPGQIYGYTF
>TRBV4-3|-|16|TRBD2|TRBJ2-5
TGCGCCAGCAGCATCGGACTAGCGGGGGTTCAAGAGACCCAGTACTTC
CASSIGLAGVQETQYF
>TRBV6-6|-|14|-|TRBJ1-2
TGTGCCAGCAGTTACAGTCAATGGGACTATGGCTACACCTTC
CASSYSQWDYGYTF
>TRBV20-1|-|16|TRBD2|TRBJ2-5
TGCAGTGCTAGAGATAGCCTAGCGGGGGATTGGGAGACCCAGTACTTC
CSARDSLAGDWETQYF
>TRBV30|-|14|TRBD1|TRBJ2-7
TGTGCCTGGAGCCCGGACAGGGGACCCTACGAGCAGTACTTC
CAWSPDRGPYEQYF
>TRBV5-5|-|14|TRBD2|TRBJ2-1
TGTGCCAGCACCCCCATGGGGGGGAGCGATGAGCAGTTCTTC
CASTPMGGSDEQFF
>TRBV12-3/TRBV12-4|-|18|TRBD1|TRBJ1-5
TGTGCCAGCAGCCGGGGACAGGGAGGCGATTTGGGCAACCAGCCCCAGCATTTT
CASSRGQGGDLGNQPQHF
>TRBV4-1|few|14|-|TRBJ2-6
TGCGCCAGCAGCCAAGGGTATGGGGCCAACGTCCTGACTTTC
CASSQGYGANVLTF
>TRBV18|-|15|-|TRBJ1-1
TGTGCCAGCTCGCCTAGACACGGGGTGAACACTGAAGCTTTCTTT
CASSPRHGVNTEAFF
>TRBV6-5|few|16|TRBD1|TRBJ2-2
TGTGCCAGCAGTCCCAGGGGGCTACGGAACACCGGGGAGCTGTTTTTT
CASSPRGLRNTGELFF
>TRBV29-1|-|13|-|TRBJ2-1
TGCAGCGTTCTGGTAGGGAATTACAATGAGCAGTTCTTC
CSVLVGNYNEQFF
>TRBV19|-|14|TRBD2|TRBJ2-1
TGTGCCAGTAACGGCGGGGGTCCCTACAATGAGCAGTTCTTC
CASNGGGPYNEQFF
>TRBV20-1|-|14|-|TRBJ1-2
TGCAGTAATACCGACAGGCGATCCTTCTATGGCTACACCTTC
CSNTDRRSFYGYTF
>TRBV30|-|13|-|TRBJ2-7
TGTGCCTGGAGTGTGGAGGAACAGGGAGGTGAATACTTC
CAWSVEEQGGEYF
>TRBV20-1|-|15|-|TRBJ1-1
TGCAGTGCTAGAGATCATTCCGGGATTGGCATTGAAGCTTTCTTT
CSARDHSGIGIEAFF
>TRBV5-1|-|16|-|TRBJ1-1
TGCGCCGGCAGCCGGTCTGACAGGCGAGGGGGGACTGAAGCTTTCTTT
CAGSRSDRRGGTEAFF
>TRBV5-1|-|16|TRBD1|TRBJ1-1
TGCGCCAGCAGCCCTTATGCCCGGCAGGGGGAAACTGAAGCTTTCTTT
CASSPYARQGETEAFF
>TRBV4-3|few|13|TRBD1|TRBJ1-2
TGCGCCAGCAGCTTGCAGACAGGGGCTGGCTACACCTTC
CASSLQTGAGYTF
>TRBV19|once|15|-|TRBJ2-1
TGTGCCACAGCCCCCCTCAGGGTAGGTGTAGATGAGCAGTTCTTC
CATAPLRVGVDEQFF
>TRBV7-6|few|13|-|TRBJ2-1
TGTGCCAGCAGCACCCTACCTTACAATGAGCAGTTCTTC
CASSTLPYNEQFF
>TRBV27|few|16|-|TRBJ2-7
TGTGCCAGCAGTCCAGGTCGGGGGACGGGGACCTACGAGCAGTACTTC
CASSPGRGTGTYEQYF
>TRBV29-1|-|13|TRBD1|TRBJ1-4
TGCAGCGCCATGGGACAGGAGGTCGAAAAACTGTTTTTT
CSAMGQEVEKLFF
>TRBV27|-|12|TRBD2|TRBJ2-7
TGTGCCAGCAGTTCGGGAGGTTGCGAGCAGTACTTC
CASSSGGCEQYF
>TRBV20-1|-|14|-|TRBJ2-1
TGCAGTGCTGGGGGGTTTGGTGGCCCCTGGGAGCAGTTCTTC
CSAGGFGGPWEQFF
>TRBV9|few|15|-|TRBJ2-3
TGTGCCAGCAGCGTAGGAGTAGCGTACACAGATACGCAGTATTTT
CASSVGVAYTDTQYF
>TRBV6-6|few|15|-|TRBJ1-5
TGTGCCAGCAGTCTGGACCGACATAGCAATCAGCCCCAGCATTTT
CASSLDRHSNQPQHF
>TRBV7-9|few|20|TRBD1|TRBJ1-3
TGTGCCAGCAGCTTAGTCCGGGACAGGAGGCACCTTTCCTCTGGAAACACCATATATTTT
CASSLVRDRRHLSSGNTIYF
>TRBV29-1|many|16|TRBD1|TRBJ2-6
TGCAGCGCTTCAGGGGGCGGGTCGTCTGGGGCCAACGTCCTGACTTTC
CSASGGGSSGANVLTF
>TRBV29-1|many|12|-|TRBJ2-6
TGCAGCGTTGATAATGGGGCCAACGTCCTGACTTTC
CSVDNGANVLTF
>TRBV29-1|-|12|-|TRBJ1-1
TGCAGCGTTAGTAGGGGGATCACTGAAGCTTTCTTT
CSVSRGITEAFF
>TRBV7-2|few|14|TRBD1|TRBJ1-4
TGTGCCAGCAGCTCCTCAGGGGGCTGGGAAAAACTGTTTTTT
CASSSSGGWEKLFF
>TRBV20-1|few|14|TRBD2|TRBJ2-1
TGCAGTGCTGACTCCCCGGGGGGCTACAATGAGCAGTTCTTC
CSADSPGGYNEQFF